The T cell receptor beta chain under discussion was sequenced for a study of blood T cells in healthy people across ages. This CDR3 spans 13 amino acids. V lost 4 bases to trimming and J lost 8 bases, with 13 bases between them. Germline V gives CDR1 SGHRS, CDR2 YFSETQ. For the second PCR, which ran for about 7 to 11 cycles, a sample-barcoded 5' primer and a J-beta primer mix were used. Through a template-switch adaptor with 12 random nucleotides, each cDNA molecule received a tag. TCRdb itself ran the 5' RACE reads through MiXCR, one entry per CDR3 protein. The table records about 1.4 million distinct CDR3 sequences, around 59% of them present only once.

The chain is built from TRBV5-1 and TRBJ2-1, with D perhaps TRBD2 (5 bases). The sample comprised blood. This TCR was recovered from a man between 18 and 35 years old in good health. CDR3 sequence: CASSPELVHEQFF. In DNA, the CDR3 is TGCGCCAGCAGCCCTGAACTAGTCCATGAGCAGTTCTTC.